Only a few counts were recorded for the clone carrying this TCR beta chain. With random hexamers, 0.5 to 1 ug RNA was reverse transcribed. The method of amplification for TCR beta CDR3 was immunoSEQ multiplex PCR, covering 54 Vbeta and 13 Jbeta. TCRdb redid the calling of the immunoSEQ multiplex PCR reads with MiXCR, one entry per CDR3 protein. The profile shows under 200,000 distinct CDR3 sequences, about 94% of them singletons. This entry comes from a study of CD8 T cells in Susac syndrome. The sequenced target, TCR beta, came from blood CD8+ and CD4+ T cells. Healthy donors constituted the controls, which were matched for age and sex. The TCR was taken from a human donor in good health. The specimen was CD4+ T cells from PBMCs.

CDR3 nucleotides: TGTGCCAGCAGCTTGGGCTCCCCCACAGATACGCAGTATTTT. Encoded protein: CASSLGSPTDTQYF. V and J are TRBV7-3 and TRBJ2-3; D is unresolved. CDR1 and CDR2 (germline): SGHTA, FQGTGA. The CDR3 loop spans 14 amino acids. Trimming removed 3 bases at V and 2 bases at J, with 9 bases between.